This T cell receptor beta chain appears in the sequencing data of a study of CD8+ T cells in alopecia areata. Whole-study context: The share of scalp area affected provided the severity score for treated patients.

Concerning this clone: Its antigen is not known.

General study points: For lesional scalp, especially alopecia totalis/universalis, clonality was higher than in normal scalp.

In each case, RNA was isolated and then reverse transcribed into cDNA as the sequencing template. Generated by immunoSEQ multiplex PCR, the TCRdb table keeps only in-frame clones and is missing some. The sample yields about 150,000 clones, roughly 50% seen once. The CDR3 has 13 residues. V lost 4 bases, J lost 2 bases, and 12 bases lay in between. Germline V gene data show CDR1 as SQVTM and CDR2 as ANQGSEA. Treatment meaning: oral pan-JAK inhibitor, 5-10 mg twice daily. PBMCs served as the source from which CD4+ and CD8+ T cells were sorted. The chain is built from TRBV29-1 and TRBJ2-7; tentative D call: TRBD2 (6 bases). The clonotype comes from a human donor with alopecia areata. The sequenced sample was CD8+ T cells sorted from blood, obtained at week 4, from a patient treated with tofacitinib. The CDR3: CSVAGGVAYEQYF. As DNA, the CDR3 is TGCAGCGTTGCCGGGGGTGTAGCCTACGAGCAGTACTTC.